The 19 T cell receptor beta chains below all came from one sample that was sequenced in a study of T cell repertoires in cytomegalovirus infection. TCRdb processed the reads anew with MiXCR; each CDR3 protein has one entry. The repertoire holds about 260,000 distinct CDR3 sequences, with roughly 10% as singletons. Sequenced input: PBMCs. The receptor set was obtained from a human donor in good health (CMV status not recorded). Some clones in this sample may be carry-over from other donors' samples.

The V and J genes are TRBV12-3 or TRBV12-4 and TRBJ2-6, with 7 positions matching TRBD1. The CDR3 extends over 18 amino acids. Trimming at V came to 6 bases and at J to 0 bases, leaving 11 bases not matched to a gene. The DNA for the CDR3 is TGTGCCAGCAGCCGAAGCAGGACAGGAATCTCTGGGGCCAACGTCCTGACTTTC. The encoded protein is CASSRSRTGISGANVLTF.

There are many counts of this clonotype. The chain joins TRBV4-3 to TRBJ1-1; possibly TRBD1 for D (5 bases). CDR1 LGHNA and CDR2 YSLEER come from the germline V gene. V lost 1 base, J lost 1 base, and 13 bases lay in between. The CDR3 runs to 16 residues. In nucleotides, the CDR3 is TGCGCCAGCAGCCAAGGACGGCTGACAGCGAACACTGAAGCTTTCTTT. It encodes CASSQGRLTANTEAFF.

CDR3 region: CSAGRLDEQYF. CDR3 coding DNA: TGCAGCGCCGGTCGCCTCGACGAGCAGTACTTC. The V gene is TRBV29-1, the J gene TRBJ2-7, with unresolved D. Germline V CDR1 and CDR2: SQVTM, ANQGSEA. This CDR3 has 11 residues. Trimming pared 7 bases from V and 5 bases from J, leaving 12 bases between.

The sample holds a few counts of this clonotype. The chain recombines TRBV6-2 or TRBV6-3 with TRBJ2-7; a possible D gene is TRBD1 (6 bases). The V end was cut by 6 bases, the J end by 0 bases, with 15 bases between. The CDR3 covers 15 residues. Germline V CDR1 and CDR2: MNHEY, SVGEGT. The CDR3 protein is CASRPDRTYSYEQYF. As DNA, the CDR3 is TGTGCCAGCAGGCCCGACAGGACATACTCCTACGAGCAGTACTTC.

This clonotype was observed many times. The J gene is TRBJ2-5, the V gene TRBV12-3 or TRBV12-4; D may be TRBD2 (6 bases). Trimming took 7 bases from V and 5 from J, leaving 17 bases between them. The CDR3 sequence is 14 residues long. The CDR3 DNA reads TGTGCCAGCAACCTAATCGGGAGCCGGGAGACCCAGTACTTC. Its translation: CASNLIGSRETQYF.

In regard to this clonotype: A clone one base away is much larger, so this may be a read error. The J gene is TRBJ2-1, the V gene TRBV29-1, with D unresolved. The V end lost 3 bases, the J end lost 6 bases, and 0 bases lay between the germline ends. Germline values: CDR1 SQVTM, CDR2 ANQGSEA. The CDR3 consists of 9 residues. The CDR3 here is CSVDNEQFF. The CDR3 nucleotides are TGCAGCGTTGACAATGAGCAGTTCTTC.

This clonotype occurred many times. The chain uses TRBV7-9 and TRBJ1-6, with D perhaps TRBD1 (6 bases). Trimming pared 1 base from V and 7 bases from J, leaving 14 bases between. Germline-derived CDR1 and CDR2 are SEHNR and FQNEAQ (reference sequence). The CDR3 is 16 residues long. The CDR3 nucleotides read TGTGCCAGCAGCTTAGAGAAAGACAGGCGGAATTCACCCCTCCACTTT. It encodes CASSLEKDRRNSPLHF.

The table lists this clonotype with many counts. The chain employs TRBV24-1 and TRBJ2-6, with 7 bases identical to TRBD1. Germline V gene sequence: CDR1 KGHDR, CDR2 SFDVKD. The CDR3 covers 17 residues. Trimming removed 1 base from V and 2 bases from J; junction bases left unmatched: 4. The CDR3 coding sequence is TGTGCCACCAGTGATTTACGAACAGGGGCTGGGGCCAACGTCCTGACTTTC. Encoded protein: CATSDLRTGAGANVLTF.

This clonotype showed up just a few times. The chain links TRBV20-1 to TRBJ2-5; 7 bases are shared with TRBD2. V was pared by 5 bases and J by 4 bases, with 13 bases of the junction left unmatched. CDR1 is DFQATT and CDR2 is SNEGSKA in the germline V gene (reference sequence). CDR3 length equals 15 residues. CDR3 nucleotide sequence: TGCAGTGCTCCTATTTCCCTACTAGCGATAGAGACCCAGTACTTC. This codes for CSAPISLLAIETQYF.

In its sample, this clonotype was seen a few times. The V gene is TRBV6-2 or TRBV6-3, the J gene TRBJ1-2; D unclear. Germline CDR1 MNHEY, CDR2 SVGEGT. The CDR3 runs to 13 residues. Trimming removed 8 bases from V and 2 bases from J, with 12 bases in between. The CDR3 coding sequence is TGTGCCAGCGTACGAGCAGGAAACTATGGCTACACCTTC. Protein product: CASVRAGNYGYTF.

This clonotype was observed many times. The J gene is TRBJ2-3, the V gene TRBV7-2, with D unresolved. V was shortened by 1 base and J by 0 bases, with 5 bases between the two germline ends. CDR1 is SGHTA, CDR2 FQGNSA, per germline. CDR3 length: 14 residues. In DNA form, the CDR3 reads TGTGCCAGCAGCTTAGGCCACAGCACAGATACGCAGTATTTT. Its protein is CASSLGHSTDTQYF.

This clonotype was seen many times. V and J are TRBV12-3 or TRBV12-4 and TRBJ1-5; TRBD1 matches 9 bases. With 3 bases clipped from V and 3 bases from J, the junction kept 6 bases outside the gene matches. This CDR3 contains 16 residues. The CDR3 here is CASSFYRTGVNQPQHF. The DNA for the CDR3 is TGTGCCAGCAGTTTCTATAGGACAGGGGTCAATCAGCCCCAGCATTTT.

The J gene is TRBJ2-3, the V gene TRBV11-3; possible D gene TRBD2, 6 bases. CDR1 and CDR2 from the germline V gene are SGHNT and YENEEA. V was cut by 5 bases and J by 2 bases, with 14 bases left in between. The CDR3 covers 15 residues. CDR3 loop: CASSPPGLHTDTQYF. The CDR3 DNA sequence: TGTGCCAGCAGCCCCCCGGGACTTCACACAGATACGCAGTATTTT.

This clonotype has ten or more counts. The gene calls are TRBV7-8 and TRBJ1-2; D is undetermined. V was cut by 7 bases and J by 3 bases, with 12 bases left in between. There are 13 residues in the CDR3. In germline, CDR1 is SGHVS, CDR2 FQNEAQ. In DNA, the CDR3 is TGTGCCAGCACCGACTTGCCGGACTATGGCTACACCTTC. As protein: CASTDLPDYGYTF.

This clonotype showed up many times. V is TRBV7-2 and J is TRBJ1-5, with no clear D. V was cut by 2 bases and J by 3 bases, with 8 bases left in between. The CDR3 loop spans 14 amino acids. CDR1 and CDR2 (germline): SGHTA, FQGNSA. CDR3 coding DNA: TGTGCCAGCAGCTTACTCGGTGTCAATCAGCCCCAGCATTTT. Its protein product is CASSLLGVNQPQHF.

The chain employs TRBV30 and TRBJ2-7; D unclear. Per germline, CDR1 GTSNPN and CDR2 SVGIG (reference sequence). The CDR3 sequence is 12 residues long. Trimming pared 5 bases from V and 2 bases from J, leaving 10 bases between. Here the CDR3 DNA reads TGTGCCTGGGCGGACGGCCCCTACGAGCAGTACTTC. Its translation: CAWADGPYEQYF.

As to this clonotype: Sequence at one end of the junction differs from germline and may be a read error. The genes are TRBV28 and TRBJ1-1, with D unresolved. The CDR3 is made up of 14 amino acids. Germline V gene sequence: CDR1 MDHEN, CDR2 SYDVKM. The CDR3 nucleotides are TGTGCCAGCAGTCCTCCGACGGGGAACACTGAAGCTTACTTT. Encoded protein: CASSPPTGNTEAYF.

This clonotype was seen at least ten times. The DNA for the CDR3 is TGTGCCAGCAGCCCGGGACAGGAGACCTACGAGCAGTACTTC. Protein product: CASSPGQETYEQYF. The chain recombines TRBV7-2 with TRBJ2-7; 8 bases line up with TRBD1. This CDR3 comprises 14 residues. V shed 5 bases, J shed 2 bases, and the junction held 5 bases outside the gene matches. The germline V gene encodes CDR1 SGHTA and CDR2 FQGNSA.

The gene calls are TRBV25-1 and TRBJ2-5; D not certain. This CDR3 comprises 13 residues. Germline CDR1 reads MGHDK; CDR2 reads SYGVNS. Trimming removed 6 bases at V and 5 bases at J, with 13 bases between. The CDR3 reads CASSAQLRETQYF. The CDR3 DNA reads TGTGCCAGCAGCGCACAGCTCCGGGAGACCCAGTACTTC.